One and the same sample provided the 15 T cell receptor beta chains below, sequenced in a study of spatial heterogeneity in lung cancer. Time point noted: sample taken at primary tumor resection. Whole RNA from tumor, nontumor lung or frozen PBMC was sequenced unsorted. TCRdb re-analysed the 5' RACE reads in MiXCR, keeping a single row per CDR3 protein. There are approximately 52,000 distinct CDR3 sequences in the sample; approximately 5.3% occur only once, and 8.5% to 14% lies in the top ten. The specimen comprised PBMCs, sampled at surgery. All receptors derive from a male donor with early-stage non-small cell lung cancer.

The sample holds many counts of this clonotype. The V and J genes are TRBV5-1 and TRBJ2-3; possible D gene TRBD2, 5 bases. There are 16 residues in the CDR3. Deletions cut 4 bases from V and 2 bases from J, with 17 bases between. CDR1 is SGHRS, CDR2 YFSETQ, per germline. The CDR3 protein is CASSVAGKLLTDTQYF. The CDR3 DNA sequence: TGCGCCAGCAGCGTCGCCGGGAAACTACTCACAGATACGCAGTATTTT.

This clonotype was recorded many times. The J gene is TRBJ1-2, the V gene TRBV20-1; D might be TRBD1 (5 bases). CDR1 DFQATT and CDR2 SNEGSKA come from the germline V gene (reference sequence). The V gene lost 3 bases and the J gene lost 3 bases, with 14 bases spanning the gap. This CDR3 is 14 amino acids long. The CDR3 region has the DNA TGCAGTGCTAGCGAGCCCGACAGAGACTATGGCTACACCTTC. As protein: CSASEPDRDYGYTF.

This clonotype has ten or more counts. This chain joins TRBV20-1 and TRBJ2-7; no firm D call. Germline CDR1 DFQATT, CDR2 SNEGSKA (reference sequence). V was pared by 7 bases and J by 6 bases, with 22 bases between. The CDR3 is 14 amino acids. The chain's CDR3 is CSVPRWEGNSEQYF. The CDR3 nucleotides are TGCAGTGTCCCCAGATGGGAAGGGAATTCCGAGCAGTACTTC.

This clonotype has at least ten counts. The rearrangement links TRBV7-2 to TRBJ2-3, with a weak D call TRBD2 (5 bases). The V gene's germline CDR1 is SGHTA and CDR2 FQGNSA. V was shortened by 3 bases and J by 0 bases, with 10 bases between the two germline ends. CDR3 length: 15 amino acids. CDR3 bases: TGTGCCAGCAGCTTCTTAGCGACAAGCACAGATACGCAGTATTTT. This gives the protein CASSFLATSTDTQYF.

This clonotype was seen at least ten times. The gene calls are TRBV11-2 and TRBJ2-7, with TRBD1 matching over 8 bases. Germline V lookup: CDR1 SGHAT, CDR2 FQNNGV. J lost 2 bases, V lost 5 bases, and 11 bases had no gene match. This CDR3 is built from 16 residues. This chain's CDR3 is CASSPLGRTGTYEQYF. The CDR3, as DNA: TGTGCCAGCAGCCCGTTGGGAAGGACAGGGACCTACGAGCAGTACTTC. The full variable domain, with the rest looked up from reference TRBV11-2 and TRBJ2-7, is EAGVAQSPRYKIIEKRQSVAFWCNPISGHATLYWYQQILGQGPKLLIQFQNNGVVDDSQLPKDRFSAERLKGVDSTLKIQPAKLEDSAVYLCASSPLGRTGTYEQYFGPGTRLTVT.

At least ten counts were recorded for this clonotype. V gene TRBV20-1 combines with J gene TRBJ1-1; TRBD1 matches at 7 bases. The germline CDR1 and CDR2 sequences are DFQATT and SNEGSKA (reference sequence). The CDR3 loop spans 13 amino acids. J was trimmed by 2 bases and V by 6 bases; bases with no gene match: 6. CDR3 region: CSARDRTNTEAFF. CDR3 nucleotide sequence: TGCAGTGCCAGGGACAGAACCAACACTGAAGCTTTCTTT.

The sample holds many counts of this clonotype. CDR3 loop: CSARVPSGTYEQYF. As DNA, the CDR3 is TGCAGTGCTAGAGTGCCTAGCGGCACCTACGAGCAGTACTTC. This chain connects TRBV20-1 to TRBJ2-7; 7 positions agree with TRBD2. Germline trimming cut 1 base from V and 2 bases from J; bases unmatched to any gene: 5. The length of the CDR3 is 14 residues. CDR1 is DFQATT and CDR2 is SNEGSKA in the germline V gene (reference sequence).

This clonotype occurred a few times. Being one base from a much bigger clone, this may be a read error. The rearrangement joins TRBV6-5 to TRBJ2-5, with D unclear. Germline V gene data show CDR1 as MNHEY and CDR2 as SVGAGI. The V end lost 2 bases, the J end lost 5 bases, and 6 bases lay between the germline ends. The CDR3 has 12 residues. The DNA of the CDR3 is TGTGCCAGCAGTTACACCCACGAGACCCAGTACTTC. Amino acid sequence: CASSYTHETQYF.

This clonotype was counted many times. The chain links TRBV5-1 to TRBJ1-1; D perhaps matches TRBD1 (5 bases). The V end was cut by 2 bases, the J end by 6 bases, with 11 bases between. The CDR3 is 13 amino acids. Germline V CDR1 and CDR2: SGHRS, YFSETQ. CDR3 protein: CASSLRGEAEAFF. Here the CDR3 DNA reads TGCGCCAGCAGCTTACGAGGGGAGGCTGAAGCTTTCTTT.

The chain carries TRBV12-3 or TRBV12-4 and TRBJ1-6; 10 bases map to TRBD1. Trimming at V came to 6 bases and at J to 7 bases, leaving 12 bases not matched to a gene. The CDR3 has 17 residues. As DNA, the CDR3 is TGTGCCAGCAGCTCCGGGACAGGGGACGCCTCAAATTCACCCCTCCACTTT. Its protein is CASSSGTGDASNSPLHF.

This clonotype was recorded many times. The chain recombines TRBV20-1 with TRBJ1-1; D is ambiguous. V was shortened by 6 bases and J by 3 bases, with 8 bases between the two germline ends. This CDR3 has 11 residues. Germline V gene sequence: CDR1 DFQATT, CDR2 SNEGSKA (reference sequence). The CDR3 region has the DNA TGCAGTGCAGAGATGGACACTGAAGCTTTCTTT. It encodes CSAEMDTEAFF.

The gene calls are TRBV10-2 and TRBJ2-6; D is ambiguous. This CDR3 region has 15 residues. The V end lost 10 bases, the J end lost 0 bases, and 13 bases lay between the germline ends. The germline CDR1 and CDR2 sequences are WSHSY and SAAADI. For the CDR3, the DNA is TGCGCCACCAAAAATCCGAGCTCTGGGGCCAACGTCCTGACTTTC. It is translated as CATKNPSSGANVLTF.

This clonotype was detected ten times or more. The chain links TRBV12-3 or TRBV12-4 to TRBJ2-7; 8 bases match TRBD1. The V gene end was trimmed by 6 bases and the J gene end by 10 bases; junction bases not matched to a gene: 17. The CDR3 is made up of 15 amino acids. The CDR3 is CASSYTSPGQGVQYF. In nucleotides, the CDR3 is TGTGCCAGCAGCTACACTTCTCCCGGACAGGGTGTTCAGTACTTC.

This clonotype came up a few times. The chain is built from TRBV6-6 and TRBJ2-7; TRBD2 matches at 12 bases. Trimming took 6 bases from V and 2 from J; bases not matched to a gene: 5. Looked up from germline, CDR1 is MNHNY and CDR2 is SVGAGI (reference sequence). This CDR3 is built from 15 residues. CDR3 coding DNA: TGTGCCAGCAGCCCACGGACTAGCGGGACCTACGAGCAGTACTTC. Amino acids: CASSPRTSGTYEQYF.

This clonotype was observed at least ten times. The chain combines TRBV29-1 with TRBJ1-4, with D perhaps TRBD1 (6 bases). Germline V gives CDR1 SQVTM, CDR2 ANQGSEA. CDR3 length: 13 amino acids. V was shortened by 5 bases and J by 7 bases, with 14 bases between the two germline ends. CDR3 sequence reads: CSVLRGGSEKLFF. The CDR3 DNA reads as TGCAGCGTTCTCCGGGGGGGCAGTGAAAAACTGTTTTTT.